Below, 21 T cell receptor beta chains from the same sample are listed, as sequenced in a study of cytomegalovirus exposure and HLA in healthy donors. Use of 60 Vbeta and 13 Jbeta primers characterized the PCR. The method was immunoSEQ multiplex PCR; TCRdb's version includes in-frame clones alone and lacks a portion of them. The data contain 100,000 to 150,000 clones, around four fifths of them singletons. Source material: PBMCs. Every receptor here comes from a boy aged 2 to 10 in good health and CMV-seronegative.

The chain links TRBV2 to TRBJ1-6; the match to TRBD1 covers 10 bases. The CDR3 is made up of 15 amino acids. J gave up 5 bases and V 6 bases, and 4 bases lay outside the gene matches. Germline lookup yields CDR1 SNHLY and CDR2 FYNNEI. CDR3 nucleotides: TGTGCCAGCAGCAGGGACAGGGGAAATAATTCACCCCTCCACTTT. Encoded protein: CASSRDRGNNSPLHF.

The J gene is TRBJ2-2, the V gene TRBV7-3, with TRBD2 identical over 11 bases. V lost 1 base, J lost 2 bases, and 3 bases stayed unmatched. The CDR3 loop spans 17 amino acids. Germline lookup yields CDR1 SGHTA and CDR2 FQGTGA. CDR3: CASSLRLAGSNTGELFF. In DNA form, the CDR3 reads TGTGCCAGCAGCTTAAGACTAGCGGGATCCAACACCGGGGAGCTGTTTTTT.

Comment on this clone: Its ends do not fully match the called genes, so a read error is possible. The J gene is TRBJ2-5, the V gene TRBV7-7, with 10 bases aligning to TRBD1. The better agreement between TRBJ2-7 and the DNA end casts doubt on the J call. This CDR3 comprises 15 residues. From germline, CDR1 is SSHAT and CDR2 FNYEAQ (reference sequence). The CDR3 loop is CASSPMTGGIHEQYF. The CDR3 coding sequence is TGTGCTAGCAGCCCTATGACAGGGGGCATCCACGAGCAGTACTTC.

The chain links TRBV5-4 to TRBJ1-2; TRBD1 matches 9 bases. The V segment lost 4 bases and the J segment 7 bases; nucleotides outside the gene matches: 5. Germline CDR1 and CDR2: SGHNT and YYREEE (reference sequence). CDR3 length equals 13 residues. The DNA for the CDR3 is TGTGCCAGCAGCCGGACAGGGGAACCTGGCTACACCTTC. Protein: CASSRTGEPGYTF. The full variable domain, with the rest looked up from reference TRBV5-4 and TRBJ1-2, is ETGVTQSPTHLIKTRGQQVTLRCSSQSGHNTVSWYQQALGQGPQFIFQYYREEENGRGNFPPRFSGLQFPNYSSELNVNALELDDSALYLCASSRTGEPGYTFGSGTRLTVV.

The chain links TRBV4-1 to TRBJ1-2, with 7 bases that match TRBD1. V lost 1 base and J lost 5; bases outside the gene matches: 13. This CDR3 has 17 amino acids. Per the germline V gene, CDR1 is MGHRA and CDR2 is YSYEKL. CDR3 region: CASSQATQGQLMYGYTF. CDR3 in DNA: TGCGCCAGCAGCCAAGCCACCCAGGGACAGCTAATGTATGGCTACACCTTC.

V and J are TRBV7-2 and TRBJ1-1; D is possibly TRBD1 (5 bases). The V end lost 5 bases, the J end lost 0 bases, and 7 bases lay between the germline ends. CDR3 size: 13 residues. Germline V gives CDR1 SGHTA, CDR2 FQGNSA. The CDR3 nucleotides are TGTGCCAGCAGCGCAGGGATGAACACTGAAGCTTTCTTT. Its protein product is CASSAGMNTEAFF.

The chain couples TRBV30 to TRBJ2-2, with a possible D match to TRBD2 (7 bases). Germline CDR1 GTSNPN, CDR2 SVGIG (reference sequence). Trimming left V 4 bases short and J 2 bases short, with 17 bases between. This CDR3 has 16 residues. The CDR3 DNA sequence: TGTGCCTGGACCCAGGGGAGGGGTCCAAACACCGGGGAGCTGTTTTTT. It encodes CAWTQGRGPNTGELFF.

V and J are TRBV5-6 and TRBJ1-3; D is possibly TRBD1 (6 bases). The CDR3 has 17 amino acids. Germline V CDR1 and CDR2: SGHDT, YYEEEE. With 7 bases removed from V and 5 bases from J, the gap between germline ends came to 25 bases. The CDR3 region is CASHQVGAGLARNTIYF. In DNA form, the CDR3 reads TGTGCCAGCCATCAGGTGGGGGCAGGGCTTGCCAGAAACACCATATATTTT.

The V call is TRBV27, the J call TRBJ2-2, with 8 bases matching TRBD1. The CDR3 consists of 15 residues. Trimming removed 5 bases from V and 5 bases from J; junction bases left unmatched: 7. Germline V gene lookup returns CDR1 MNHEY and CDR2 SMNVEV (reference sequence). For the CDR3, the DNA is TGTGCCAGCAGTAGCGCAGGGGGCTGGACCGGGGAGCTGTTTTTT. Amino acids: CASSSAGGWTGELFF.

In its sample, this clone was seen once. This chain connects TRBV27 to TRBJ2-1, with 10 bases fitting TRBD2. The CDR3 sequence is 18 residues long. In germline, CDR1 is MNHEY, CDR2 SMNVEV (reference sequence). V shed 1 base and J 3 bases; nucleotides not matched to a gene: 9. CDR3 DNA sequence: TGTGCCAGCAGTTTATGCTGCCCACTAGCGGGAAGCTACAATGAGCAGTTCTTC. Its protein is CASSLCCPLAGSYNEQFF.

The chain is built from TRBV6-5 and TRBJ2-7; no reliable D call. Looked up from germline, CDR1 is MNHEY and CDR2 is SVGAGI. The V and J ends lost 5 bases and 4 bases respectively, with 12 bases between them. The CDR3 extends over 13 amino acids. The CDR3 bases are TGTGCCAGCAGTAACCTGGCCGTGTACGAGCAGTACTTC. Protein: CASSNLAVYEQYF.

This chain links TRBV18 with TRBJ1-2; a weak D match, TRBD1 (5 bases). The CDR3 has 14 amino acids. CDR1 is KGHSH, CDR2 LQKENI, per germline. V shed 6 bases and J shed 12 bases, with 23 bases lying between them. In nucleotides, the CDR3 is TGTGCCAGCTCCCCCCCGGGGGTGAGAGGGAAAAACACCTTC. This codes for CASSPPGVRGKNTF.

The CDR3 coding sequence is TGTGCCAGCAGCTTAGCGGGGTTCGGGGGCAATGAGCAGTTCTTC. Protein: CASSLAGFGGNEQFF. The chain couples TRBV5-4 to TRBJ2-1, with 7 positions matching TRBD2. Germline V gene sequence: CDR1 SGHNT, CDR2 YYREEE (reference sequence). After removal of 2 bases from V and 6 bases from J, the junction contained 8 bases not matched to a gene. The CDR3 has 15 amino acids.

This clone came up once. This chain joins TRBV11-2 and TRBJ2-7; D might be TRBD1 (6 bases). Germline-derived CDR1 and CDR2 are SGHAT and FQNNGV. This CDR3 is 14 amino acids long. Trimming cost V 3 bases and J 3 bases, with 12 bases left between them. CDR3 coding DNA: TGTGCCAGCAGCTTTTCACAGGGATACTACGAGCAGTACGTC. Protein product: CASSFSQGYYEQYV.

This sequence joins TRBV27 and TRBJ1-1; unclear D gene. The CDR3 has 16 residues. Germline CDR1 and CDR2: MNHEY and SMNVEV (reference sequence). V shed 1 base and J shed 1 base, with 13 bases lying between them. As DNA, the CDR3 is TGTGCCAGCAGTTTATTCCCCCCACAGACGAACACTGAAGCTTTCTTT. Protein sequence: CASSLFPPQTNTEAFF.

V and J are TRBV2 and TRBJ1-6, with D unclear. The germline CDR1 and CDR2 sequences are SNHLY and FYNNEI. The V end was cut by 6 bases, the J end by 5 bases, with 11 bases between. CDR3 size: 14 residues. Here the CDR3 DNA reads TGTGCCAGCAGCCGCCGGGTCGATAATTCACCCCTCCACTTT. It specifies CASSRRVDNSPLHF.

The V call is TRBV7-6, the J call TRBJ2-1, with D maybe TRBD2 (5 bases). Per the germline V gene, CDR1 is SGHVS and CDR2 is FNYEAQ. The CDR3 contains 13 residues. The V gene lost 0 bases and the J gene lost 10 bases, with 10 bases spanning the gap. The CDR3 spells CASSLAEAAEQFF. As DNA, the CDR3 is TGTGCCAGCAGCTTAGCTGAAGCGGCGGAGCAGTTCTTC.

This clone was seen just once. The chain employs TRBV5-8 and TRBJ1-2; 7 bases match TRBD1. Unmatched junction bases numbered 5, after V lost 3 bases and J lost 6 bases. The CDR3 is 13 residues long. Per the germline V gene, CDR1 is SGHTS and CDR2 is YDEGEE. CDR3 sequence: CASSYDRVDGYTF. Written as DNA, the CDR3 is TGTGCCAGCAGCTACGACAGGGTCGATGGCTACACCTTC. Complete variable domain (other parts from reference TRBV5-8 and TRBJ1-2): EAGVTQSPTHLIKTRGQQATLRCSPISGHTSVYWYQQALGLGLQFLLWYDEGEERNRGNFPPRFSGRQFPNYSSELNVNALELEDSALYLCASSYDRVDGYTFGSGTRLTVV.

The genes are TRBV7-9 and TRBJ1-2; no clear D gene. The germline V gene has CDR1 SEHNR and CDR2 FQNEAQ (reference sequence). V lost 4 bases to trimming and J lost 4 bases, with 13 bases between them. The CDR3 is made up of 14 amino acids. In nucleotides, the CDR3 is TGTGCCAGCAGCTACACAGCTCCAGTCTATGGCTACACCTTC. Translating gives CASSYTAPVYGYTF. Variable domain in full (rest from reference TRBV7-9 and TRBJ1-2): DTGVSQNPRHKITKRGQNVTFRCDPISEHNRLYWYRQTLGQGPEFLTYFQNEAQLEKSRLLSDRFSAERPKGSFSTLEIQRTEQGDSAMYLCASSYTAPVYGYTFGSGTRLTVV.

This clone appeared a single time. The rearrangement joins TRBV5-8 to TRBJ1-2; 7 nucleotides match TRBD1. The CDR3 contains 14 residues. V trimming: 4 bases; J trimming: 4 bases; junction bases outside the gene matches: 7. Per the germline V gene, CDR1 is SGHTS and CDR2 is YDEGEE. CDR3 nucleotide sequence: TGTGCCAGCAGCGCACAGGGGCGAAGCTATGGCTACACCTTC. Its translation: CASSAQGRSYGYTF.

The chain is built from TRBV9 and TRBJ2-3; TRBD1 aligns across 12 bases. Germline trimming cut 3 bases from V and 5 bases from J; bases unmatched to any gene: 4. This CDR3 contains 15 residues. CDR1 and CDR2 (germline): SGDLS, YYNGEE. The CDR3 sequence is CASSGDRGQVDTQYF. The CDR3 nucleotides read TGTGCCAGCAGCGGGGACAGGGGGCAGGTAGATACGCAGTATTTT. The complete variable domain, with remaining parts taken from reference TRBV9 and TRBJ2-3, reads DSGVTQTPKHLITATGQRVTLRCSPRSGDLSVYWYQQSLDQGLQFLIQYYNGEERAKGNILERFSAQQFPDLHSELNLSSLELGDSALYFCASSGDRGQVDTQYFGPGTRLTVL.